Following are 13 T cell receptor beta chains from one sample sequenced in a study of shared clonotypes between healthy human individuals (dated by TCRdb to 2019 to 2021). The library relied on the immunoSEQ multiplex PCR assay. Held by TCRdb, this immuneACCESS table contains in-frame sequences only and omits some clones. Under half of the omission traces to an unresolved V gene where checked; the cause of the rest is unknown. Within this sample are under 130,000 clones, with around 64% of them counted one time only. Of the sample, approximately 25% falls within the top ten clones. Sequencing used memory CD8+ T cells sorted from blood. The label giving this sample's cell subset or site can be read as: CD45RO+ cells pooled with CCR7-negative TemRA cells. Receptors originate from a woman in her twenties or thirties in good health.

This clone came up many times. This CDR3 is also generated by other DNA sequences in the sample. This chain joins TRBV2 and TRBJ2-2; 12 nucleotides line up with TRBD1. CDR3 length equals 15 residues. Per germline, CDR1 SNHLY and CDR2 FYNNEI. The V segment lost 6 bases and the J segment 2 bases; nucleotides outside the gene matches: 1. The CDR3 nucleotides read TGTGCCAGCAGGGGGACAGGGGGCAACACCGGGGAGCTGTTTTTT. Protein: CASRGTGGNTGELFF.

This clone was found once. J is TRBJ1-2 and V is TRBV4-1, with 7 bases that match TRBD1. Trimming removed 4 bases from V and 4 bases from J; junction bases left unmatched: 12. There are 16 residues in the CDR3. The V gene's germline CDR1 is MGHRA and CDR2 YSYEKL. The CDR3 spells CASSLTGQATLYGYTF. CDR3 DNA sequence: TGCGCCAGCAGCCTTACCGGACAGGCCACCCTCTATGGCTACACCTTC.

This clone came up a few times. V usage is TRBV2 and J usage is TRBJ1-4, with 10 bases aligning to TRBD1. Germline V gene lookup returns CDR1 SNHLY and CDR2 FYNNEI. Trimming removed 8 bases from V and 5 bases from J; junction bases left unmatched: 5. The CDR3 runs 14 residues. CDR3 sequence reads: CASRRTGGNEKLFF. In nucleotides, the CDR3 is TGTGCCAGCCGGAGGACAGGGGGGAATGAAAAACTGTTTTTT.

The V call is TRBV5-1, the J call TRBJ1-5; D may be TRBD1 (5 bases). The CDR3 loop spans 13 amino acids. Germline-derived CDR1 and CDR2 are SGHRS and YFSETQ. With 0 bases removed from V and 6 bases from J, the gap between germline ends came to 7 bases. CDR3 sequence (DNA): TGCGCCAGCAGCTTGGAGGGGAGTCAGCCCCAGCATTTT. Protein sequence: CASSLEGSQPQHF.

The V gene is TRBV28, the J gene TRBJ1-2; D is perhaps TRBD1 (6 bases). The CDR3 loop spans 15 amino acids. CDR1 is MDHEN and CDR2 is SYDVKM in the germline V gene. V lost 6 bases and J lost 4, with 18 bases in between. The DNA of the CDR3 is TGTGCCAGCAGCAAAAGACAGGTGATACGCTATGGCTACACCTTC. It yields the protein CASSKRQVIRYGYTF.

V is TRBV11-2 and J is TRBJ2-7, with TRBD2 identical over 10 bases. J lost 7 bases, V lost 5 bases, and 11 bases had no gene match. CDR1 and CDR2 (germline): SGHAT, FQNNGV. The CDR3 runs to 15 residues. CDR3 in amino acids: CASSQDHGTSDEQYF. In nucleotides, the CDR3 is TGTGCCAGCAGCCAAGATCACGGGACTAGCGATGAGCAGTACTTC.

This chain uses TRBV6-5 with TRBJ1-5, with no clear D. The V end lost 6 bases, the J end lost 4 bases, and 16 bases lay between the germline ends. The CDR3 extends over 15 amino acids. The germline V gene has CDR1 MNHEY and CDR2 SVGAGI. In DNA, the CDR3 is TGTGCCAGCAGCATAGACGAGAGACCTAATCAGCCCCAGCATTTT. Protein sequence: CASSIDERPNQPQHF.

The rearrangement uses TRBV11-1 and TRBJ2-1; perhaps TRBD1 as D (5 bases). V lost 1 base and J 9 bases, leaving 16 bases between the germline ends. CDR1 is SGHAT and CDR2 is FQDESV in the germline V gene (reference sequence). The CDR3 length is 15 residues. The CDR3 nucleotides read TGTGCCAGCAGCTTAGAAGGCCCAGGGTGGGGTGAGCAGTTCTTC. Translation: CASSLEGPGWGEQFF.

The chain joins TRBV19 to TRBJ2-1; 7 bases are shared with TRBD1. The CDR3 is 14 residues long. The junction had 11 bases not matched to a gene; V was cut back by 6 bases and J by 9 bases. The germline gives CDR1 LNHDA, CDR2 SQIVND (reference sequence). CDR3 residues: CASRPTGSGSEQFF. For the CDR3, the DNA is TGTGCCAGTAGACCGACAGGGTCAGGTTCTGAGCAGTTCTTC.

The J gene is TRBJ2-7, the V gene TRBV29-1; D is possibly TRBD2 (6 bases). Trimming shortened V by 7 bases and J by 3 bases, and 13 bases separated the two germline ends. Germline V gene lookup returns CDR1 SQVTM and CDR2 ANQGSEA. CDR3 size: 12 residues. The chain's CDR3 is CSAEGRHYEQYF. CDR3 DNA: TGCAGCGCGGAGGGACGGCACTACGAGCAGTACTTC.

The chain recombines TRBV5-4 with TRBJ2-3; tentatively, D is TRBD2 (6 bases). Germline V lookup: CDR1 SGHNT, CDR2 YYREEE (reference sequence). V was trimmed by 5 bases and J by 5 bases, leaving 12 bases between them. CDR3 size: 13 residues. In nucleotides, the CDR3 is TGTGCCAGCAGGGAGGGTTGGGGAGATACGCAGTATTTT. Protein sequence: CASREGWGDTQYF.

The CDR3 here is CASNRDSGGEQYF. As DNA, the CDR3 is TGCGCCAGCAACCGGGACTCCGGAGGCGAGCAGTACTTC. The rearrangement joins TRBV10-2 to TRBJ2-7, with TRBD2 as a possible D gene (6 bases). V was shortened by 7 bases and J by 6 bases, with 16 bases between the two germline ends. The CDR3 has 13 residues. Germline lookup yields CDR1 WSHSY and CDR2 SAAADI.

This clone was picked up one time. V usage is TRBV19 and J usage is TRBJ2-2; D may be TRBD2 (6 bases). The length of the CDR3 is 14 residues. Germline lookup yields CDR1 LNHDA and CDR2 SQIVND (reference sequence). Trimming left V 3 bases short and J 3 bases short, with 8 bases between. The CDR3 region has the DNA TGTGCCAGTAGTATGTGGAGGGACACCGGGGAGCTGTTTTTT. It specifies CASSMWRDTGELFF.